This T cell receptor (beta chain) was profiled in a study of blood T cell repertoires in COVID-19. Study information: Samples came from the United States, Italy and Spain, spanning acute and convalescent COVID-19.

Original data processing: Estimation of nucleated cell counts relied on the amplification of reference gene primers. Method: immunoSEQ multiplex PCR; TCRdb's copy keeps in-frame clones and lacks some. That table supplies the V and J calls and clone size; D and trimming were determined from the DNA. The table has approximately 230,000 clones, around nine tenths seen once; the top ten hold around 1.5%. CDR3 length: 11 residues. CDR1 MNHNY and CDR2 SVGAGI come from the germline V gene (reference sequence). V was trimmed by 6 bases and J by 5 bases, leaving 5 bases between them. This clonotype originated in a man older than 75 with acute or convalescent COVID-19. This chain uses TRBV6-6 with TRBJ1-5; no definite D call. The specimen sequenced was peripheral blood. For the CDR3, the DNA is TGTGCCAGCAGCCCCGATCAGCCCCAGCATTTT. Its protein product is CASSPDQPQHF.